Sequencing of this TCR beta chain was carried out in a study of T cell responses to AZD1222 COVID-19 vaccine. Findings and limits, study-wide: A mostly white British donor set with more females was recruited, and clonal diversity was possibly underestimated. The study found vaccine-associated CD4 TCRs spanning spike, dominant at 160-218 and 743-854. Of the AZD1222 recipients, only 5 to 7 were seropositive at baseline.

TCRdb keeps only in-frame clones here, not all; method: immunoSEQ multiplex PCR. The table shows some 90,000 clones, with 70% to 90% occurring only once. This clone was detected only a few times. The antigen remains undetermined. With V trimmed by 4 bases and J by 0 bases, 13 bases remained unmatched. Germline CDR1 and CDR2: SGHNT and YYREEE (reference sequence). The length of the CDR3 is 18 residues. Material: peripheral blood, obtained on day 0 of AZD1222 vaccination. This TCR was sampled from an adult in good health. The chain is built from TRBV5-4 and TRBJ1-5; TRBD1 matches 7 bases. The CDR3 nucleotides are TGTGCCAGCAGCCAAAAATTTGCCGGGACAGATAGCAATCAGCCCCAGCATTTT. Amino acids: CASSQKFAGTDSNQPQHF.